This TCR beta chain stems from a study of shared clonotypes between healthy human individuals. In the sorted-subset replicate PCRs, approximately 200 ng DNA, 25,000 to 35,000 T cell genomes, was used. Authors' processing steps: Filtering differed because ImmunoSEQ produced junction-only sequences that carried no quality scores. Profiling relied on immunoSEQ multiplex PCR, and the TCRdb table lists in-frame clones only, not all of them. The DNA was the basis for D and trimming; V, J and clone size are from that table. The profile shows about 2.3 million clones, 93% of them singletons. This clone was counted once. V dropped 6 bases and J dropped 2 bases, with 14 bases sitting between them. This CDR3 is built from 16 residues. Germline V gene sequence: CDR1 LNHDA, CDR2 SQIVND (reference sequence).

The TCR originated in a man between 18 and 35 years old in good health. Some clones in this sample may be carry-over from other donors' samples. This chain connects TRBV19 to TRBJ2-6, with a possible D match to TRBD1 (6 bases). What was sequenced was naive CD4+ T cells from PBMCs. As for subset: CD45RA+ positively selected. The CDR3 protein is CASSLYRDPGANVLTF. As DNA, the CDR3 is TGTGCCAGTAGCCTTTACAGGGATCCTGGGGCCAACGTCCTGACTTTC.